The T cell receptor beta chain described here comes from a study of CD8+ T cells in alopecia areata. Study-wide background: Those treated were given oral tofacitinib at 5 to 10 mg twice daily.

Stated treatment: oral pan-JAK inhibitor, 5-10 mg twice daily. Sorted out of PBMCs were CD4+ T cells and CD8+ T cells. General observations from the study: Sharing of TCRs across patients appeared less clear than in mice, possibly for HLA-related reasons. It was lesional scalp, especially alopecia totalis/universalis, that showed higher clonality than normal scalp.

Once RNA had been extracted, it was reverse transcribed into cDNA to act as the sequencing template. Assay used: immunoSEQ multiplex PCR; TCRdb lists only in-frame clones, some missing. Of 150,000 to 200,000 clones listed, approximately 67% are singletons. Turning to this clone: What it binds is unknown.

This TCR was sampled from a human donor with alopecia areata. The sequences come from CD4+ T cells sorted from blood, collected at roughly week 49, from a patient treated with tofacitinib.

CDR3 nucleotides: TGTGCCAGCAGTGAGGAGCGGTTAGCCAAAAACATTCAGTACTTC. Translated, it gives CASSEERLAKNIQYF. This sequence joins TRBV2 and TRBJ2-4, with a weak D call TRBD2 (5 bases). CDR1 and CDR2 from the germline V gene are SNHLY and FYNNEI. This CDR3 spans 15 amino acids. The V end lost 3 bases, the J end lost 0 bases, and 9 bases lay between the germline ends.